Below, 8 T cell receptor beta chains from the same sample are listed, as sequenced in a study of blood T cell repertoires in COVID-19. The method was immunoSEQ multiplex PCR; TCRdb's version includes in-frame clones alone and lacks a portion of them. The sample contains fewer than 250,000 clones, about 87% of which appear only once. Sequencing input: peripheral blood. Receptors were obtained from a man aged 70 or older with acute or convalescent COVID-19.

The rearrangement links TRBV15 to TRBJ1-3; D uncertain. The V and J ends lost 1 base and 4 bases respectively, with 5 bases between them. Germline V CDR1 and CDR2: LNHNV, YYDKDF (reference sequence). The CDR3 has 13 amino acids. The CDR3 region has the DNA TGTGCCACCAGCAGAGGGGCGGGAAACACCATATATTTT. Translated: CATSRGAGNTIYF. Looking up the rest from reference TRBV15 and TRBJ1-3 gives the full variable domain: DAMVIQNPRYQVTQFGKPVTLSCSQTLNHNVMYWYQQKSSQAPKLLFHYYDKDFNNEADTPDNFQSRRPNTSFCFLDIRSPGLGDTAMYLCATSRGAGNTIYFGEGSWLTVV.

J is TRBJ1-4 and V is TRBV5-1; D ambiguous. V dropped 0 bases and J dropped 6 bases, with 9 bases sitting between them. The V gene's germline CDR1 is SGHRS and CDR2 YFSETQ. The CDR3 consists of 14 residues. The DNA for the CDR3 is TGCGCCAGCAGCTTGGGCAGTTCTCATGAAAAACTGTTTTTT. Amino acid sequence: CASSLGSSHEKLFF.

The sample holds many counts of this clone. This chain uses TRBV4-2 with TRBJ2-1; the match to TRBD2 covers 10 bases. V gave up 0 bases and J gave up 6 bases; unmatched junction bases: 8. This CDR3 is 17 amino acids long. Looked up from germline, CDR1 is LGHNA and CDR2 is YNFKEQ. CDR3: CASSQEAPAGGPNEQFF. CDR3 DNA: TGTGCCAGCAGCCAAGAAGCCCCAGCGGGAGGGCCCAATGAGCAGTTCTTC.

The chain employs TRBV16 and TRBJ1-6; 9 bases align to TRBD1. Trimming removed 4 bases from V and 9 bases from J; junction bases left unmatched: 7. CDR3 size: 15 residues. CDR1 KGHSY and CDR2 FQNENV come from the germline V gene. The CDR3 coding sequence is TGTGCCAGCAGCCCAATGAGGGACAGGGTTTCACCCCTCCACTTT. The encoded protein is CASSPMRDRVSPLHF.

The J gene is TRBJ1-3, the V gene TRBV6-5, with a weak D call TRBD1 (5 bases). The V end lost 0 bases, the J end lost 8 bases, and 14 bases lay between the germline ends. The CDR3 sequence is 15 residues long. Germline CDR1 MNHEY, CDR2 SVGAGI. The CDR3 bases are TGTGCCAGCAGTTACTCCTCCAGGGCCCGAGACACCATATATTTT. Encoded protein: CASSYSSRARDTIYF.

This clone was seen a single time. The rearrangement uses TRBV28 and TRBJ2-6; D unclear. The CDR3 extends over 14 amino acids. The germline gives CDR1 MDHEN, CDR2 SYDVKM. V shed 8 bases and J shed 2 bases, with 10 bases lying between them. CDR3 residues: CASYRSTGANVLTF. The CDR3, as DNA: TGTGCCAGCTATCGATCTACTGGGGCCAACGTCCTGACTTTC.

This clone appeared a single time. The rearrangement joins TRBV25-1 to TRBJ2-1; no clear D gene. This CDR3 spans 11 amino acids. The V gene lost 4 bases and the J gene lost 6 bases, with 4 bases spanning the gap. Germline CDR1 MGHDK, CDR2 SYGVNS. The chain's CDR3 is CASSGVNEQFF. CDR3 bases: TGTGCCAGCAGTGGCGTCAATGAGCAGTTCTTC.

The J gene is TRBJ2-2, the V gene TRBV28, with a weak D call TRBD1 (7 bases). CDR3 length equals 17 residues. Germline CDR1 reads MDHEN; CDR2 reads SYDVKM. Trimming took 4 bases from V and 0 from J, leaving 15 bases between them. DNA of the CDR3: TGTGCCAGCAGTTCGTCGGCAGGGGGGTCGAACACCGGGGAGCTGTTTTTT. Its protein is CASSSSAGGSNTGELFF.